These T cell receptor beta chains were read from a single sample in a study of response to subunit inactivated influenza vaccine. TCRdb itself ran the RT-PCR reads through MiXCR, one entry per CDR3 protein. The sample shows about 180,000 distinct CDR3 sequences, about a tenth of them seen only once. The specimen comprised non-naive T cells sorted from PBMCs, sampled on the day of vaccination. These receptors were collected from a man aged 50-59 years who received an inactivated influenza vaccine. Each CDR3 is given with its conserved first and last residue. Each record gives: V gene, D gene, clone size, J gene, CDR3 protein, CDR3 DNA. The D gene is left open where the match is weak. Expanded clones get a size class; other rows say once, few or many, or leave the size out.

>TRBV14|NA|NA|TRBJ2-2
CASSRATAGIGELFF
TGTGCCAGCAGCCGCGCTACCGCGGGAATCGGGGAGCTGTTTTTT
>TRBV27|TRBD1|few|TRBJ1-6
CASSWTGTSYNSPLHF
TGTGCCAGCAGTTGGACAGGGACCTCCTATAATTCACCCCTCCACTTT
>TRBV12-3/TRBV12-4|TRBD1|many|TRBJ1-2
CASSPETGNYGYTF
TGTGCCAGCAGCCCTGAGACAGGGAACTATGGCTACACCTTC
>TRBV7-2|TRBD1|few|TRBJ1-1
CASSWTGGGTEAFF
TGTGCCAGCAGCTGGACAGGGGGTGGCACTGAAGCTTTCTTT
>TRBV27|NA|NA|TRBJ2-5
CASKKNLGGETQYF
TGTGCCAGCAAGAAGAACCTTGGAGGAGAGACCCAGTACTTC
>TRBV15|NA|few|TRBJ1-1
CATSSSARGWTEAFF
TGTGCCACCAGCTCAAGTGCCAGGGGATGGACTGAAGCTTTCTTT
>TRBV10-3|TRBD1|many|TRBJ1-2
CAIGGQGDYGYTF
TGTGCCATCGGGGGACAGGGGGACTATGGCTACACCTTC
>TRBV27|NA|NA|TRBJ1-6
CASSRGGGRLHF
TGTGCCAGCAGTCGGGGGGGAGGGCGCCTCCACTTT
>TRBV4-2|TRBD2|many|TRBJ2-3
CASSQDDLTSGGAWDTQYF
TGTGCCAGCAGCCAAGATGACCTGACTAGCGGGGGGGCGTGGGATACGCAGTATTTT
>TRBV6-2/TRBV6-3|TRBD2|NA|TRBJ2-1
CASSYSQLAGAGRSYNEQFF
TGTGCCAGCAGTTACTCTCAACTAGCGGGGGCCGGGAGGTCCTACAATGAGCAGTTCTTC
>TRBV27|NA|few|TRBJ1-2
CASSFTGNYGYTF
TGTGCCAGCAGTTTTACAGGGAACTATGGCTACACCTTC
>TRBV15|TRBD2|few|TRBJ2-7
CATSRDRGGVYEQYF
TGTGCCACCAGCAGAGATCGGGGGGGCGTCTACGAGCAGTACTTC
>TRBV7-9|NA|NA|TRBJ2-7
CASSLGSGGEHEQYF
TGTGCCAGCAGCTTAGGCAGTGGTGGGGAGCACGAGCAGTACTTC
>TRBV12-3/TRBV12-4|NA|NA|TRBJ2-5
CASSPTGPQETQYF
TGTGCCAGCAGTCCCACGGGGCCCCAAGAGACCCAGTACTTC
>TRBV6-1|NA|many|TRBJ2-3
CASGGGTSTDTQYF
TGTGCCAGCGGAGGAGGTACTAGCACAGATACGCAGTATTTT
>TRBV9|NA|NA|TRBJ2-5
CASSVGDRGTQYF
TGTGCCAGCAGCGTAGGAGATCGGGGGACCCAGTACTTC
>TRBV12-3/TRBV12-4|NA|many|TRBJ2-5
CASSHGIRRETQYF
TGTGCCAGCAGTCACGGGATTCGGCGAGAGACCCAGTACTTC
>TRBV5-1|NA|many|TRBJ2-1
CASSSDRNNEQFF
TGCGCCAGCAGCTCCGACAGGAACAATGAGCAGTTCTTC
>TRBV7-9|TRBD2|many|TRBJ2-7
CASSPGGYEQYF
TGTGCCAGCAGCCCGGGGGGCTACGAGCAGTACTTC
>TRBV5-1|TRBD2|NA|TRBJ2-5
CASTPLGASGDYQETQYF
TGCGCCAGCACCCCCTTGGGGGCTAGCGGGGATTACCAAGAGACCCAGTACTTC
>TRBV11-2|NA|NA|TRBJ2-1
CASSLDQVGDGYYNEQFF
TGTGCCAGCAGCTTAGATCAAGTAGGAGACGGCTACTACAATGAGCAGTTCTTC
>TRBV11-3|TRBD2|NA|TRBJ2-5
CASSYGPHSSGAETQYF
TGTGCCAGCAGCTACGGGCCCCACTCTAGCGGGGCGGAGACCCAGTACTTC
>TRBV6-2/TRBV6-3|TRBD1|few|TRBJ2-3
CASSPRDRATDTQYF
TGTGCCAGCAGCCCACGGGACAGGGCCACAGATACGCAGTATTTT
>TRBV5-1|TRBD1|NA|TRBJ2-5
CASSRTGLGETQYF
TGCGCCAGCAGCCGGACAGGGTTGGGAGAGACCCAGTACTTC
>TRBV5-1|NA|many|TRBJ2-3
CASSLGGRPTDTQYF
TGCGCCAGCAGCTTGGGGGGCAGACCCACAGATACGCAGTATTTT
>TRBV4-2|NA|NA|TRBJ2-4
CASSQDKSPGAKNIQYF
TGTGCCAGCAGCCAAGACAAGTCCCCGGGAGCCAAAAACATTCAGTACTTC
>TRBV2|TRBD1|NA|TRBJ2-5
CASSGDRAYQETQYF
TGTGCCAGCAGTGGGGACAGGGCCTACCAAGAGACCCAGTACTTC
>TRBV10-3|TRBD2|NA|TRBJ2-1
CAISLRLASEQFF
TGTGCCATCAGCCTAAGACTAGCGAGTGAGCAGTTCTTC
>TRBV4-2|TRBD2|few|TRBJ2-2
CASSQKAGGNTGELFF
TGTGCCAGCAGCCAGAAAGCGGGAGGGAACACCGGGGAGCTGTTTTTT
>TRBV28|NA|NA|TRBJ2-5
CASRSISSGLETQYF
TGTGCCAGCAGATCCATCTCTTCGGGGCTGGAGACCCAGTACTTC
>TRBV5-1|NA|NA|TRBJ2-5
CASSWGNAGMETQYF
TGCGCCAGCAGCTGGGGAAACGCGGGGATGGAGACCCAGTACTTC
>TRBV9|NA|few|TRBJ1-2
CASSVDSGRRNYGYTF
TGTGCCAGCAGCGTAGATTCAGGGCGAAGGAACTATGGCTACACCTTC
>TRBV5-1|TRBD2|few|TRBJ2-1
CASSRGLAEYNEQFF
TGCGCCAGCAGCCGGGGACTAGCGGAATACAATGAGCAGTTCTTC
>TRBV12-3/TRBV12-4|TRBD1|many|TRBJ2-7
CASSRDRAGHQYF
TGTGCCAGCAGTCGGGACAGGGCCGGTCATCAGTACTTC
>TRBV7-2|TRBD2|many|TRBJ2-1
CASLFGGVHNEQFF
TGTGCCAGCCTATTCGGGGGGGTTCACAATGAGCAGTTCTTC
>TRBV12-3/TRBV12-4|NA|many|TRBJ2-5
CASRVQETQYF
TGTGCCAGCAGGGTACAAGAGACCCAGTACTTC
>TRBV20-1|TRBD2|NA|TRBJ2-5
CSASLSGGQETQYF
TGCAGTGCTAGCTTGTCGGGGGGTCAAGAGACCCAGTACTTC
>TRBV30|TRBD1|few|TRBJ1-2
CATRALDRGYGYTF
TGTGCCACACGAGCTCTGGACAGGGGATACGGCTACACCTTC
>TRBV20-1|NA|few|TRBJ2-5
CSARVLGFQETQYF
TGCAGTGCTAGAGTTCTAGGGTTCCAAGAGACCCAGTACTTC
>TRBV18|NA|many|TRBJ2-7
CASSPSSEQYF
TGTGCCAGCTCACCATCTAGCGAGCAGTACTTC
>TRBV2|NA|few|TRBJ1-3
CASSVGTDTIYF
TGTGCCAGCAGTGTTGGGACGGACACCATATATTTT
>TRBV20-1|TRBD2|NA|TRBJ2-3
CSARLSSGRAETLSTDTQYF
TGCAGTGCTAGGCTCTCTAGCGGGAGGGCCGAAACTCTGAGCACAGATACGCAGTATTTT
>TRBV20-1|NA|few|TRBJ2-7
CSARVDSSSYEQYF
TGCAGTGCTAGAGTGGACAGTAGCTCCTACGAGCAGTACTTC
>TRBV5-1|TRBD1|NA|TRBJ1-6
CASSRTTGQGDSPLHF
TGCGCCAGCAGCCGTACCACGGGACAGGGTGATTCACCCCTCCACTTT
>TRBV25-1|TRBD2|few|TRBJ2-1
CASTPGLGINEQFF
TGTGCCAGCACACCGGGACTAGGGATCAATGAGCAGTTCTTC
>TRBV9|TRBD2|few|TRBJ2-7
CASSVDGGAYEQYF
TGTGCCAGCAGCGTAGATGGGGGGGCCTACGAGCAGTACTTC
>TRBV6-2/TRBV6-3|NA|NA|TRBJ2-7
CASSSGTPYEQYF
TGTGCCAGCAGCTCCGGGACTCCCTACGAGCAGTACTTC
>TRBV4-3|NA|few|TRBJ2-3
CASSQGGDTDTQYF
TGCGCCAGCAGCCAGGGAGGAGATACAGATACGCAGTATTTT
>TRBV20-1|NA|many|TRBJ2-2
CSASSSSNGELFF
TGCAGTGCTAGTAGTTCTTCGAACGGGGAGCTGTTTTTT
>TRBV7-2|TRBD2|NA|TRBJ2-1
CASSLRTGFGGRDIRTTYNEQFF
TGTGCCAGCAGCTTACGGACCGGGTTCGGCGGGAGGGATATCCGAACAACCTACAATGAGCAGTTCTTC
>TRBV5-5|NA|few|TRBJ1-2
CASSLVALSYGYTF
TGTGCCAGCAGCTTGGTCGCACTGTCCTATGGCTACACCTTC
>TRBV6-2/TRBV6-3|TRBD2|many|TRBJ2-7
CASSSQGLAGRHEQYF
TGTGCCAGCAGTTCCCAAGGACTAGCGGGAAGACACGAGCAGTACTTC